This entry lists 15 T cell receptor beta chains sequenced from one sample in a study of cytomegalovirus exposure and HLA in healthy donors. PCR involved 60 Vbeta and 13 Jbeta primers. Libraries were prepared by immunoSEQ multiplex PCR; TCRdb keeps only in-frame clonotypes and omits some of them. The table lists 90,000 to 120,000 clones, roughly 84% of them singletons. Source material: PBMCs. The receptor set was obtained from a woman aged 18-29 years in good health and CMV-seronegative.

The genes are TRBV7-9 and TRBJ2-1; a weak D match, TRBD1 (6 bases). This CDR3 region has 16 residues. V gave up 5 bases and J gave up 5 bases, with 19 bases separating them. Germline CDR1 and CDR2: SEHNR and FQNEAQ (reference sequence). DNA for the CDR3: TGTGCCAGCAGCCCACCCCAGACCGGACAGAACAATGAGCAGTTCTTC. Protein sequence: CASSPPQTGQNNEQFF. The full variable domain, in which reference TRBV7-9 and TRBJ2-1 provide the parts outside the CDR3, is DTGVSQNPRHKITKRGQNVTFRCDPISEHNRLYWYRQTLGQGPEFLTYFQNEAQLEKSRLLSDRFSAERPKGSFSTLEIQRTEQGDSAMYLCASSPPQTGQNNEQFFGPGTRLTVL.

The CDR3 sequence is CASSYRGIHTDTQYF. The CDR3 coding sequence is TGTGCCAGCAGCTACCGGGGGATCCACACAGATACGCAGTATTTT. The V call is TRBV9, the J call TRBJ2-3, with a tentative D call TRBD2 (6 bases). The CDR3 has 15 residues. Germline loops: CDR1 SGDLS, CDR2 YYNGEE. V lost 4 bases, J lost 2 bases, and 14 bases lay in between. The entire variable domain, with the rest obtained from reference TRBV9 and TRBJ2-3, is as follows: DSGVTQTPKHLITATGQRVTLRCSPRSGDLSVYWYQQSLDQGLQFLIQYYNGEERAKGNILERFSAQQFPDLHSELNLSSLELGDSALYFCASSYRGIHTDTQYFGPGTRLTVL.

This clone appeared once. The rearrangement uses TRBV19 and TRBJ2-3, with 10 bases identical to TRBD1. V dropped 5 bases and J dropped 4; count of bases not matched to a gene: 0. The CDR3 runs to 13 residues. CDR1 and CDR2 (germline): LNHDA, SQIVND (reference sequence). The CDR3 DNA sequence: TGTGCCAGTAGTGACAGGGGGCCAGATACGCAGTATTTT. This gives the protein CASSDRGPDTQYF. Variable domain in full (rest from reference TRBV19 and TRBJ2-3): DGGITQSPKYLFRKEGQNVTLSCEQNLNHDAMYWYRQDPGQGLRLIYYSQIVNDFQKGDIAEGYSVSREKKESFPLTVTSAQKNPTAFYLCASSDRGPDTQYFGPGTRLTVL.

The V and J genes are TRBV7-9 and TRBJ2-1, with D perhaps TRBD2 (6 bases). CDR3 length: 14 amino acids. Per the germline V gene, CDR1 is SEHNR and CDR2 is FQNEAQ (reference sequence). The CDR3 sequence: CSTAGTPSYNEQFF. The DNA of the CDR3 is TGTTCCACCGCGGGAACCCCATCTTACAATGAGCAGTTCTTC.

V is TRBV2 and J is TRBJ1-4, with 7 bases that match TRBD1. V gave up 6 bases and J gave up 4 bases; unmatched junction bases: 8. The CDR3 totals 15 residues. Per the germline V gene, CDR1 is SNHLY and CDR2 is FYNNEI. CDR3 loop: CASRPDRANNEKLFF. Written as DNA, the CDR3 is TGTGCCAGCAGACCTGACAGGGCTAATAATGAAAAACTGTTTTTT.

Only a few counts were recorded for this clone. The CDR3 DNA follows: TGTGCCAGCAGCCGAGGAAGCACAGATACGCAGTATTTT. This codes for CASSRGSTDTQYF. The rearrangement joins TRBV5-4 to TRBJ2-3; D remains ambiguous. The CDR3 extends over 13 amino acids. V was cut by 4 bases and J by 0 bases, with 6 bases left in between. Germline V gene sequence: CDR1 SGHNT, CDR2 YYREEE (reference sequence).

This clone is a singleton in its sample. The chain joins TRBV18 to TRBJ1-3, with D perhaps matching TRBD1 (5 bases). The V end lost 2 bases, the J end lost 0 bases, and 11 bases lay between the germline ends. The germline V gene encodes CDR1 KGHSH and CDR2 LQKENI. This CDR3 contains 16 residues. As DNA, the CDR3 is TGTGCCAGCTCACCAAGACAGCTTGTCTCTGGAAACACCATATATTTT. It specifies CASSPRQLVSGNTIYF.

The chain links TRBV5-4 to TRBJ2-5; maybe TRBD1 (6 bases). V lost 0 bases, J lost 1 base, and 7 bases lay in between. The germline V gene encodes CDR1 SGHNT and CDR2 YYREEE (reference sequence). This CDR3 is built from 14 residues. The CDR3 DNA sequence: TGTGCCAGCAGCTTGGACAGGGCCCAAGAGACCCAGTACTTC. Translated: CASSLDRAQETQYF.

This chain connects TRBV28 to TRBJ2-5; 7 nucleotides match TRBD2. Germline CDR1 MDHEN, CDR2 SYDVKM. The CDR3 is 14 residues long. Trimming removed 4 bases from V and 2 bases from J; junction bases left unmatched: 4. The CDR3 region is CASSSGLPQETQYF. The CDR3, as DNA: TGTGCCAGCAGTTCGGGACTACCACAAGAGACCCAGTACTTC. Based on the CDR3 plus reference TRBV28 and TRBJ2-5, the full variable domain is DVKVTQSSRYLVKRTGEKVFLECVQDMDHENMFWYRQDPGLGLRLIYFSYDVKMKEKGDIPEGYSVSREKKERFSLILESASTNQTSMYLCASSSGLPQETQYFGPGTRLLVL.

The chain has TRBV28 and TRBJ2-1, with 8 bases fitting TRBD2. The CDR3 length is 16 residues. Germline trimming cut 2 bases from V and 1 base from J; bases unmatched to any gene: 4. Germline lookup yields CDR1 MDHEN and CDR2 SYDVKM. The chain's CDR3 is CASSLGPSGSYNEQFF. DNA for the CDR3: TGTGCCAGCAGTTTAGGGCCTAGCGGGTCCTACAATGAGCAGTTCTTC. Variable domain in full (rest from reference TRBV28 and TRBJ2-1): DVKVTQSSRYLVKRTGEKVFLECVQDMDHENMFWYRQDPGLGLRLIYFSYDVKMKEKGDIPEGYSVSREKKERFSLILESASTNQTSMYLCASSLGPSGSYNEQFFGPGTRLTVL.

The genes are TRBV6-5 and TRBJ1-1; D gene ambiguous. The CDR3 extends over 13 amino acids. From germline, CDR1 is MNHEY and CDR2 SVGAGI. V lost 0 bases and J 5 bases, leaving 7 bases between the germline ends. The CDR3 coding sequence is TGTGCCAGCAGTTACTCGAGGTGGACTGAAGCTTTCTTT. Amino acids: CASSYSRWTEAFF.

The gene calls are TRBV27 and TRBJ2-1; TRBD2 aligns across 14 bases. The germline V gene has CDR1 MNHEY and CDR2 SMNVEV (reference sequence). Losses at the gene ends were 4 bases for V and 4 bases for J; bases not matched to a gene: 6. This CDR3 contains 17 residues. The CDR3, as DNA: TGTGCCAGCAGTTCGGGACTAGCGGGAGCGCAGTACAATGAGCAGTTCTTC. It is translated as CASSSGLAGAQYNEQFF.

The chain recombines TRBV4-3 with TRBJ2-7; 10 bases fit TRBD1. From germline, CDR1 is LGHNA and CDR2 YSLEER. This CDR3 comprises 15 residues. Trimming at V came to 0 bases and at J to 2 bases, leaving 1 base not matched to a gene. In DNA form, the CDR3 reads TGCGCCAGCAGCCAAGAAGGGACAGGGGCCTACGAGCAGTACTTC. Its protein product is CASSQEGTGAYEQYF.

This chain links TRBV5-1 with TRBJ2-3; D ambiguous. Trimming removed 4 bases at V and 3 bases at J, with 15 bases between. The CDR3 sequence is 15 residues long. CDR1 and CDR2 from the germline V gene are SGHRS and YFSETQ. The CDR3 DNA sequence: TGCGCCAGCAGCCCAGAGGCTCCCGAGACAGATACGCAGTATTTT. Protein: CASSPEAPETDTQYF.

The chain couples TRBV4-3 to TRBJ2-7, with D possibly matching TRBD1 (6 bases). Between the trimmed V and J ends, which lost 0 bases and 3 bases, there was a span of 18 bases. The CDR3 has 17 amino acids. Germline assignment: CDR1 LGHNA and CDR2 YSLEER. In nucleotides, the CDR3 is TGCGCCAGCAGCCAAGACCCGACCGACAGGATCCTCTACGAGCAGTACTTC. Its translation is CASSQDPTDRILYEQYF.